The present TCR beta chain was sequenced within a study of blood T cells in healthy people across ages (dated by TCRdb to about 2015). Concerning the study at large: In model experiments, roughly one uniquely barcoded TCR beta cDNA molecule per two T cells was captured by template switching. To avoid experimental bias, donors of different ages were spread randomly across the sequencing lanes. Using the same blood draw, the study looked at two additional independent replicas of 1 million unique cDNA reads for two donors, one aged 18 to 30 and the other aged 80 or older. The study measured age-related changes in TCR beta repertoire diversity using deep sequencing normalized with unique cDNA molecular identifiers. Donors were grouped into four age groups: young (average approximately 16 years), middle-aged (around 39), aged (about 60) and long-lived (just over 80). What the research found in general, with its limitations: Because profiling used bulk unsorted PBMCs, naive and antigen-experienced compartments could not be compared conclusively. Estimates of total diversity based on one million sequenced T cells were considered lower bounds and underestimates. Because donor CMV infection status was unknown, age-related changes in expanded clonotypes were potentially confounded. A strong correlation was found between observed TCR beta diversity and the percentage of naive T cells measured by flow cytometry. Observed TCR beta diversity per million T cells fell roughly linearly with age, and a significant reduction was already apparent by age about 38. Compared with the aged group, more naive CD4+ T cells, fewer expanded clones and increased TCR diversity were shown by the long-lived group, suggesting age selection.

The library was built by means of 5' RACE. These reads were obtained on an Illumina HiSeq 2500. A second PCR of roughly 7 to 11 cycles was performed with a sample-barcoded 5' primer and a J-beta primer mix. A unique molecular identifier was introduced onto each TCR beta cDNA molecule by a template-switch 5' adaptor carrying 12 random nucleotides. Each sample yielded at least 3 million CDR3-containing paired-end reads. The Mint cDNA synthesis kit, primed by a TRBC-specific oligonucleotide, was used to synthesize first-strand cDNA from all RNA. After uracil-DNA glycosylase treatment, a first 18-cycle PCR used universal primers M1SS and BC2_uni_R on all cDNA. In the authors' own workflow: For normalization, 1 million high-quality reads, each with a distinct molecular identifier, were randomly selected from each sample. Instead of being binned into consensus sequences, reads with shared molecular identifiers were discarded. MiTCR, run with a Q25 quality threshold and the strictest error-elimination algorithm, handled CDR3 identification, clonotype clustering and error correction. A nonparametric unseen species model using Euler transformation provided a lower-bound estimate of total TCR beta diversity. Using fastp trimming at Q25 and MiXCR clonotype assembly, TCRdb reanalyzed the public sequencing data and kept in-frame beta chains. Rows merge per CDR3 protein into single entries with the most common DNA and genes. The V and J calls were determined by TCRdb, not by the authors. For this sample the table gives about 690,000 distinct CDR3 sequences, of which 35% to 50% were detected only once. 25% to 35% of the sample goes to the ten largest clones.

As concerns this clonotype: The clone's antigen remains unknown. No much larger clonotype is one base removed from it; base qualities were not supplied.

The CDR3 goes from the cysteine to the phenylalanine over 13 residues. Left in the record is the CDR3 DNA by itself, 39 bases read in frame from the first base. Between the V and J ends, shortened by 4 bases and 5 bases respectively, the junction contains 11 bases. The germline V gene supplies CDR1 SGHTA and CDR2 FQGNSA. Donors were a few dozen systemically healthy Caucasian individuals from Russia aged roughly 6 to 95 years. Around 10 milliliters of peripheral blood were collected from each donor into EDTA-treated Vacutainer tubes. PBMCs were isolated by Ficoll-Paque density-gradient centrifugation, with at least 7 million obtained per sample. Trizol reagent was used to extract total RNA from the PBMCs, yielding at least 6 micrograms per sample. For every donor, an aliquot of PBMCs went through flow cytometry to measure the percentages of naive CD45RAhigh/CD27high T cells.

This sequence uses TRBV7-2 and TRBJ2-5, with the identity of the D gene unclear. The receptor's source is a man at least 80 years old in good health. Source material: blood. The nucleotide sequence reads as follows: TGTGCCAGCAGCTCAAACTCTCAGGAGACCCAGTACTTC. Its amino acids are CASSSNSQETQYF.